These T cell receptor beta chains were read from a single sample in a study of PD-1 blockade in classical Hodgkin lymphoma. TCRdb keeps only in-frame clones here, not all; method: immunoSEQ multiplex PCR. The sample yields around 25,000 clones, over 75% seen once. Sequences were derived from peripheral blood mononuclear cells (PBMCs), sampled before the fourth cycle of nivolumab. These TCRs come from a human donor with classical Hodgkin lymphoma. Both conserved end residues are part of each CDR3. Each record gives: clone size, D gene, CDR3 length, J gene, V gene, CDR3 DNA, CDR3 protein. The D gene is left open where the match is weak. Size values are once, few and many counts, or a class for expanded clones, and some rows have none.

. . 15 TRBJ2-7 TRBV7-9 TGTGCCAGCAGCTACCTTAGGGGGGGCTCCCACGAGCAGTACTTC CASSYLRGGSHEQYF
. . 14 TRBJ1-5 TRBV25-1 TGTGCCAGCAGTGAGGGCAGCCTCAATCAGCCCCAGCATTTT CASSEGSLNQPQHF
. . 15 TRBJ2-7 TRBV29-1 TGCAGCGTTGATGGTGGGGCAGGGACCTTCTACGAGCAGTACTTC CSVDGGAGTFYEQYF
. TRBD1 14 TRBJ1-4 TRBV30 TGTGCCTGTACGCGGACAGGGGGAGGGGAAAAACTGTTTTTT CACTRTGGGEKLFF
. . 17 TRBJ2-1 TRBV19 TGTGCCAGTAGTGCCTCCCCGGGACTTAGCTCCTACAATGAGCAGTTCTTC CASSASPGLSSYNEQFF
. . 12 TRBJ2-5 TRBV10-3 TGTGCCATCAGCGGGGGACAAGAGACCCAGTACTTC CAISGGQETQYF
. . 18 TRBJ1-3 TRBV5-6 TGTGCCAGCAGCCTTGGGGGTGCCGGACACCTCTATAGAAACACCATATATTTT CASSLGGAGHLYRNTIYF
. . 16 TRBJ2-3 TRBV4-2 TGTGCCAGCAGCCAAGGACCAGTTGCTAGCACAGATACGCAGTATTTT CASSQGPVASTDTQYF
few TRBD2 14 TRBJ2-3 TRBV9 TGTGCCAGCAACACGGGGGGGCCGCCAGATACGCAGTATTTT CASNTGGPPDTQYF
. . 15 TRBJ1-2 TRBV18 TGTGCCAGCTCACCACTGGCGACGGGTGAGGATGGCTACACCTTC CASSPLATGEDGYTF
. . 14 TRBJ1-2 TRBV6-1 TGTGCCAGCAGTGAATTTCGGGACACCTATGGCTACACCTTC CASSEFRDTYGYTF
. TRBD2 15 TRBJ2-7 TRBV4-2 TGTGCCAGCAGCCAAGTCGAGCGGGGGGCCTACGAGCAGTACTTC CASSQVERGAYEQYF
. TRBD2 17 TRBJ2-5 TRBV4-1 TGCGCCAGCAGCCAGGGAACTAGCGGGGGGGTCAAGGAGACCCAGTACTTC CASSQGTSGGVKETQYF
. . 14 TRBJ2-7 TRBV10-1 TGCGCCAGCAGTGAGTCCTCTACTCCCTACGAGCAGTACTTC CASSESSTPYEQYF
. . 12 TRBJ2-4 TRBV29-1 TGCAGCGTTACAGGGTTCAAAAACATTCAGTACTTC CSVTGFKNIQYF
. . 15 TRBJ1-2 TRBV9 TGTGCCAGCAGCACCCGGGGGGCAGGAGCAGAAGGCTACACCTTC CASSTRGAGAEGYTF
. TRBD1 15 TRBJ1-4 TRBV18 TGTGCCAGCTCACCCCCGGGGACAGGGATTGAAAAACTGTTTTTT CASSPPGTGIEKLFF
once . 14 TRBJ2-3 TRBV5-1 TGCGCCAGCATACTAGAACCCGGCACAGATACGCAGTATTTT CASILEPGTDTQYF